Reported below is one T cell receptor beta chain. Antigen specificity is unknown. The CDR3 loop spans 14 amino acids. The data originate from a study of cytomegalovirus exposure and HLA in healthy donors. General study points: By a later analysis, the bulk of CMV-associated TCR beta chains appeared HLA-restricted. The dataset shows that most TCR sequences were rare, while some public TCRs occurred in many donors.

The PCR had 60 Vbeta and 13 Jbeta primers. Method: immunoSEQ multiplex PCR; TCRdb's copy keeps in-frame clones and lacks some. The table records some 77,000 clones, around 80% of them present only once. The V and J genes are TRBV21-1 and TRBJ1-1. TRBV21-1 is marked as a pseudogene. The source is a man in his fifties in good health and CMV-seropositive. Input material: PBMCs. CDR3 region: CASSPRGPGVEAFF. Here the CDR3 DNA reads TGTGCCAGCAGCCCTCGAGGACCGGGGGTTGAAGCTTTCTTT.